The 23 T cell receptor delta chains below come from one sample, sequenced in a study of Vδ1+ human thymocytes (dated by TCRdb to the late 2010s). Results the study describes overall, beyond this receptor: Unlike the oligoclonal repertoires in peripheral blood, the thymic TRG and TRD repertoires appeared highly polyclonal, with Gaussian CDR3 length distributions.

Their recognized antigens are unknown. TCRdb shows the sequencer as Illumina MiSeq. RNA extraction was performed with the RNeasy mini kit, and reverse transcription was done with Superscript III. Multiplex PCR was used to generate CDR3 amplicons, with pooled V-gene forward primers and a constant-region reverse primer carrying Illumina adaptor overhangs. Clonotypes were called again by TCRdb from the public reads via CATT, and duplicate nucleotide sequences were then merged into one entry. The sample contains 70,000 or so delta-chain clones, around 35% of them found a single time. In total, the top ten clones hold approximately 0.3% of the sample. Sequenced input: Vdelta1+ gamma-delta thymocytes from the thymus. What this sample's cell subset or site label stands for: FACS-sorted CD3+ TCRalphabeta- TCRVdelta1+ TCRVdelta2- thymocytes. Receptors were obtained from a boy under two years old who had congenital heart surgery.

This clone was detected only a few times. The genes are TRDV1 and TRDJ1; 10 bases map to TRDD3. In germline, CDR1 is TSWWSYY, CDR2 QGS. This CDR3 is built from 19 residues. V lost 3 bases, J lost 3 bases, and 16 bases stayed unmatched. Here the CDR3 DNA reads TGTGCTCTTGGGGACTACCCCCCGTACTGGGGGATTAAAGCCGATAAACTCATCTTT. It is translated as CALGDYPPYWGIKADKLIF.

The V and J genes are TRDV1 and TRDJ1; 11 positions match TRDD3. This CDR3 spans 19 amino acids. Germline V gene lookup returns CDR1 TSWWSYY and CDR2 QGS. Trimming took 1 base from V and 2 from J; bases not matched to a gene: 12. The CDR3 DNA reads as TGTGCTCTTGGGGAACAGGGATGGGGGATACGCACGTCTACCGATAAACTCATCTTT. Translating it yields CALGEQGWGIRTSTDKLIF.

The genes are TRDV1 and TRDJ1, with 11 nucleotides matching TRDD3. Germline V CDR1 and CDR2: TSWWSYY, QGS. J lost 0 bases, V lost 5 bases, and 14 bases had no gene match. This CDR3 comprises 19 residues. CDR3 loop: CALGNRVWGIPQYTDKLIF. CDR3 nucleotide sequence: TGTGCTCTTGGGAATCGTGTCTGGGGGATACCTCAATACACCGATAAACTCATCTTT.

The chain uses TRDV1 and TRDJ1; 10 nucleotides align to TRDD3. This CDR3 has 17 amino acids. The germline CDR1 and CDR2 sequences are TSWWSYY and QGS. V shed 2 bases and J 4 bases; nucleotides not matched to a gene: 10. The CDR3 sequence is CALGENRGIREDDKLIF. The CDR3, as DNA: TGTGCTCTTGGGGAAAACCGGGGGATACGCGAGGACGATAAACTCATCTTT.

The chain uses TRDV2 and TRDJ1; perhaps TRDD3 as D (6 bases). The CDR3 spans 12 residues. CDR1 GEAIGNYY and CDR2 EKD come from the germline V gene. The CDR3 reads CARWGPTDKLIF. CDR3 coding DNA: TGTGCACGTTGGGGGCCCACCGATAAACTCATCTTT.

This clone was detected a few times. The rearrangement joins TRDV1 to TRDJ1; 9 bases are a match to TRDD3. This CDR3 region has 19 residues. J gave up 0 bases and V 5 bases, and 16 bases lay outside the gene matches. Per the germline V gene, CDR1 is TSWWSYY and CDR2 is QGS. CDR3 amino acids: CALGRVPVLGDRYTDKLIF. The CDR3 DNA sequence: TGTGCTCTTGGGAGGGTTCCAGTACTGGGGGACCGGTACACCGATAAACTCATCTTT.

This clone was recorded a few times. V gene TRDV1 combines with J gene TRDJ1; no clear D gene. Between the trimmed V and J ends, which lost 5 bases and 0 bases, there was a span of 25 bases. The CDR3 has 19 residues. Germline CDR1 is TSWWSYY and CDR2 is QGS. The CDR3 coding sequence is TGTGCTCTTGGGAAGCCGGAGGTGCCACGGGGCGTGTACACCGATAAACTCATCTTT. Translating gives CALGKPEVPRGVYTDKLIF.

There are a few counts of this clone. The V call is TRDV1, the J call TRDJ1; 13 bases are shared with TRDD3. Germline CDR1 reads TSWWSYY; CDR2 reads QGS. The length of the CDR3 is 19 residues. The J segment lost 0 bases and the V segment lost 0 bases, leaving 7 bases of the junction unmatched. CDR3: CALGELPYWGIRYTDKLIF. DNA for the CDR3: TGTGCTCTTGGGGAACTTCCGTACTGGGGGATACGGTACACCGATAAACTCATCTTT.

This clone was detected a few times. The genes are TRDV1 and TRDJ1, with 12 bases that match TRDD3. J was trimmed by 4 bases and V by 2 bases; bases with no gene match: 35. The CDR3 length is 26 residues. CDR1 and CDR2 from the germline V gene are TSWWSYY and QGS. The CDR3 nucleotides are TGTGCTCTTGGGGAAGTAATGGTAGCCCCCCTACAAACTGGGGGATACTTCTTACGAATAGGCGATAAACTCATCTTT. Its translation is CALGEVMVAPLQTGGYFLRIGDKLIF.

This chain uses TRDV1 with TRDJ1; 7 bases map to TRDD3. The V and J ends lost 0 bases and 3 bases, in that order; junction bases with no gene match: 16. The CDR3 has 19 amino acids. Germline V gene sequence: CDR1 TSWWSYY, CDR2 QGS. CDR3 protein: CALGELGGIGWAWADKLIF. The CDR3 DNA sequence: TGTGCTCTTGGGGAACTAGGGGGGATTGGCTGGGCTTGGGCCGATAAACTCATCTTT.

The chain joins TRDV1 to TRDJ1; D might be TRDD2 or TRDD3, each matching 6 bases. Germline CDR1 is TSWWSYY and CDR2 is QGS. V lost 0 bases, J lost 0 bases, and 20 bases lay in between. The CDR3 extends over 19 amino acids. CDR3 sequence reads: CALGELPTVLGDYTDKLIF. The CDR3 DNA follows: TGTGCTCTTGGGGAACTTCCTACGGTACTGGGAGATTACACCGATAAACTCATCTTT.

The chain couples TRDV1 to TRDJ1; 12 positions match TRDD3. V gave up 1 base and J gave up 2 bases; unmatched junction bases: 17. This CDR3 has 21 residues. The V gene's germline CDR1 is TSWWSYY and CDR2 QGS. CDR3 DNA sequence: TGTGCTCTTGGGGAACACCCACCTTCGTACTGGGGGATACCGAGAACCGATAAACTCATCTTT. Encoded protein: CALGEHPPSYWGIPRTDKLIF.

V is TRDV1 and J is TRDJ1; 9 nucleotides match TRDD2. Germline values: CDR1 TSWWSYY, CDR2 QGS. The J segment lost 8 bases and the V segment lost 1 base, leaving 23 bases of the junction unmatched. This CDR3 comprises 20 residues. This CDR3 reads CALGEPRKYPFLPVRGKLIF. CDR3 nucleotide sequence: TGTGCTCTTGGGGAACCACGGAAATACCCCTTCCTACCCGTACGGGGAAAACTCATCTTT.

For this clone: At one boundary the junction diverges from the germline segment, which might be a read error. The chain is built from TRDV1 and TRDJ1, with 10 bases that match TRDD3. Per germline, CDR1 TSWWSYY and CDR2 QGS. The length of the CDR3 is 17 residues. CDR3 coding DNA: TGTGCTCTTGGGAAAACGAGTACTGGGGGATCTACCGATAAGCTCATCTTT. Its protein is CALGKTSTGGSTDKLIF.

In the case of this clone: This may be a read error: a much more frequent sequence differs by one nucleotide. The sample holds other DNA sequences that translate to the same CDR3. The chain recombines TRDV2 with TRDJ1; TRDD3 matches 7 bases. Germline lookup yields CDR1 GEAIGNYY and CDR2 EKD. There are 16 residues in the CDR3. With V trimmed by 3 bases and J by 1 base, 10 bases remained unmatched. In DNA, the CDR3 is TGTGCCTGTGACGTTACGGGGGGATTACCCACCGATAAACTCATCTTT. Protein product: CACDVTGGLPTDKLIF.

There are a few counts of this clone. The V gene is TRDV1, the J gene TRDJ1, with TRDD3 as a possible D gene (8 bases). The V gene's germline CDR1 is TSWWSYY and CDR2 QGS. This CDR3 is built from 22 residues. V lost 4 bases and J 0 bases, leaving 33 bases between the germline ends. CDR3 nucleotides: TGTGCTCTTGGGGTCCGTCAATCCTTCCTTACTGACTGGGGGCCACACACCGATAAACTCATCTTT. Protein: CALGVRQSFLTDWGPHTDKLIF.

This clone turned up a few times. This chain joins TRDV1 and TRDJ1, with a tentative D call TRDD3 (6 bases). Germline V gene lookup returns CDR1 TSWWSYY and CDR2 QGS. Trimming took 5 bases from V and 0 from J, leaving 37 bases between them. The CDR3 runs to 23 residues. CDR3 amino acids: CALGIRKVVHCGGSGTDTDKLIF. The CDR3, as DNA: TGTGCTCTTGGGATACGAAAGGTGGTCCACTGCGGGGGGAGTGGGACCGACACCGATAAACTCATCTTT.

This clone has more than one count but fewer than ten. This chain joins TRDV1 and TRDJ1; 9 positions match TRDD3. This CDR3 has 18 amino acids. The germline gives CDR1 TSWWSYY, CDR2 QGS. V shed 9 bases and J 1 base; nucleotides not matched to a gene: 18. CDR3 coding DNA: TGTGCTCTCGTTATCCTACGCGAGTGGGGGATAGGCACCGATAAACTCATCTTT. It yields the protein CALVILREWGIGTDKLIF.

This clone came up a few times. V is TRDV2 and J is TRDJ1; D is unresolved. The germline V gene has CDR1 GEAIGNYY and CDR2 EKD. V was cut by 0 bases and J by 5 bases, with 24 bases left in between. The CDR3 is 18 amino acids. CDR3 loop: CACDTGKEAPRPWDKLIF. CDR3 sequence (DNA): TGTGCCTGTGACACCGGGAAAGAGGCCCCCAGGCCTTGGGATAAACTCATCTTT.

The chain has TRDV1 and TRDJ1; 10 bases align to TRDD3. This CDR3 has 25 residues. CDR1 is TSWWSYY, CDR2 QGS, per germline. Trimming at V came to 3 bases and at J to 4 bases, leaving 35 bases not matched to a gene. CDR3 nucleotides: TGTGCTCTTGGGGACCTTCCTCAGTCCACTAACGGCGGATTCGGGGGATACGCAGGGTGCGATAAACTCATCTTT. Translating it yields CALGDLPQSTNGGFGGYAGCDKLIF.

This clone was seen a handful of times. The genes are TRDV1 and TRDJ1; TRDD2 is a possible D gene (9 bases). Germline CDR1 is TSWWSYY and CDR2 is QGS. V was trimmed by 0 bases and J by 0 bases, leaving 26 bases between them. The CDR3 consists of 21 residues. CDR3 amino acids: CALGELSLPTLGDPDTDKLIF. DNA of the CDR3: TGTGCTCTTGGGGAACTTAGCCTTCCTACGCTGGGGGACCCAGACACCGATAAACTCATCTTT.

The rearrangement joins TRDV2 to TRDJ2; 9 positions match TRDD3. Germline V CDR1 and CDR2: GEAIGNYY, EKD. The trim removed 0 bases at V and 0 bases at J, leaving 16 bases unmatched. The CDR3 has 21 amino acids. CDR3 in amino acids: CACDTFPKVGGIPALTAQLFF. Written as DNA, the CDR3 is TGTGCCTGTGACACCTTCCCCAAAGTCGGGGGGATACCCGCTTTGACAGCACAACTCTTCTTT.

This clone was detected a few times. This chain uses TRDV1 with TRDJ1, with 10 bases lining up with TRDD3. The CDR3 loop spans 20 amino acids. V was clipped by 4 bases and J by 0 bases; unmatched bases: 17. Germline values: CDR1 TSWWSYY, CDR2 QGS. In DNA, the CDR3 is TGTGCTCTTGGGGGCGAAAGGGTAACTGGGGGATGGGGGTACACCGATAAACTCATCTTT. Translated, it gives CALGGERVTGGWGYTDKLIF.